Each of the 21 T cell receptor beta chains below was sequenced from the same sample in a study of blood T cells in healthy people across ages. The second PCR ran roughly 7 to 11 cycles with a sample-barcoded 5' primer and J-beta primers. TCRdb called the 5' RACE reads again in MiXCR, with one record for every CDR3 protein. The profile covers hundreds of thousands of distinct CDR3 sequences, with roughly 48% appearing a single time and about an eighth taken by the ten largest. Sequencing was performed on blood. The receptors shown here come from a man aged 25-45 years in good health.

V usage is TRBV12-3 or TRBV12-4 and J usage is TRBJ2-2; D may be TRBD1 or TRBD2 (6 bases each). The V end lost 8 bases, the J end lost 7 bases, and 11 bases lay between the germline ends. The CDR3 loop spans 12 amino acids. The CDR3 is CASGRDNGELFF. The DNA for the CDR3 is TGTGCCAGCGGGCGGGACAACGGGGAGCTGTTTTTT.

The chain links TRBV11-3 to TRBJ2-1, with 7 positions matching TRBD1. The ends lost 5 bases at V and 13 bases at J; junction bases unmatched: 14. From germline, CDR1 is SGHNT and CDR2 YENEEA. CDR3 length: 14 residues. The CDR3 spells CASSDRDSQETQFF. The CDR3 nucleotides read TGTGCCAGCAGCGACCGGGACAGCCAAGAGACCCAGTTCTTC.

The chain recombines TRBV6-5 with TRBJ2-5; 9 nucleotides align to TRBD1. The J call may be in error: the DNA end matches TRBJ2-7 better. The V gene's germline CDR1 is MNHEY and CDR2 SVGAGI. The CDR3 contains 16 residues. This CDR3 reads CASRPSSNRGLGEQYF. In DNA form, the CDR3 reads TGTGCCAGCAGGCCGTCAAGTAACAGGGGGCTTGGCGAGCAGTACTTC.

This clonotype was observed once. The junction departs from germline at one end; a sequencing error may be responsible. The CDR3 is CASSVGTSGGHYKQYF. The CDR3 DNA follows: TGTGCCAGCAGCGTAGGGACTAGCGGGGGCCACTACAAGCAGTACTTC. The V call is TRBV9, the J call TRBJ2-7; 13 positions match TRBD2. Germline-derived CDR1 and CDR2 are SGDLS and YYNGEE. The CDR3 has 16 amino acids.

CDR3: CSVVSAAATRQYF. DNA of the CDR3: TGCAGCGTTGTTTCGGCAGCAGCTACGAGGCAGTACTTC. This chain joins TRBV29-1 and TRBJ2-4; D call uncertain. The CDR3 is made up of 13 amino acids. Germline lookup yields CDR1 SQVTM and CDR2 ANQGSEA. V was shortened by 4 bases and J by 13 bases, with 20 bases between the two germline ends.

In this sample, this clonotype turned up once. CDR3 DNA sequence: TGCGCCAGCAGTGAGAACCCCCGGGGGTCAGATACGCAGTATTTT. Its protein is CASSENPRGSDTQYF. V and J are TRBV10-2 and TRBJ2-3; possible D gene TRBD2, 6 bases. CDR3 length: 15 residues. Germline values: CDR1 WSHSY, CDR2 SAAADI. V lost 2 bases to trimming and J lost 4 bases, with 13 bases between them.

The chain has TRBV6-1 and TRBJ2-6; no clear D gene. The CDR3 spans 18 residues. CDR1 and CDR2 (germline): MNHNS, SASEGT. V was cut by 5 bases and J by 0 bases, with 17 bases left in between. CDR3 DNA sequence: TGTGCCAGCAGTCTAGGGTCCGAAAGATTCTCTGGGGCCAACGTCCTGACTTTC. Protein sequence: CASSLGSERFSGANVLTF.

This clonotype has ten or more counts. V gene TRBV9 combines with J gene TRBJ2-7; D possibly corresponds to TRBD1 (5 bases). V lost 3 bases and J lost 7, with 20 bases in between. CDR3 length: 15 residues. Looked up from germline, CDR1 is SGDLS and CDR2 is YYNGEE. CDR3 amino acids: CASSGSDSVLREQYF. CDR3 nucleotide sequence: TGTGCCAGCAGCGGGAGCGACAGTGTACTACGAGAGCAGTACTTC. The full variable domain, rest sourced from reference TRBV9 and TRBJ2-7, is DSGVTQTPKHLITATGQRVTLRCSPRSGDLSVYWYQQSLDQGLQFLIQYYNGEERAKGNILERFSAQQFPDLHSELNLSSLELGDSALYFCASSGSDSVLREQYFGPGTRLTVT.

This sequence joins TRBV5-1 and TRBJ2-3; perhaps TRBD2 as D (6 bases). The CDR3 sequence is 16 residues long. Trimming left V 0 bases short and J 2 bases short, with 13 bases between. The germline V gene has CDR1 SGHRS and CDR2 YFSETQ. CDR3 sequence reads: CASSLVLRGSTDTQYF. The CDR3 nucleotides are TGCGCCAGCAGCTTGGTTCTGCGGGGATCCACAGATACGCAGTATTTT.

A few counts support this clonotype. The chain couples TRBV11-1 to TRBJ2-1, with 13 bases aligning to TRBD2. This CDR3 is 16 amino acids long. V lost 4 bases, J lost 8 bases, and 8 bases stayed unmatched. The V gene's germline CDR1 is SGHAT and CDR2 FQDESV (reference sequence). This CDR3 is CASSSSGLAGVDEQFF. CDR3 nucleotides: TGTGCCAGCAGCTCCAGCGGACTAGCGGGAGTCGATGAGCAGTTCTTC.

The CDR3 bases are TGTGCCAGCAGTGCCGGGACAGTTTACGAGCAGTACTTC. Residues: CASSAGTVYEQYF. The chain uses TRBV28 and TRBJ2-7; TRBD1 matches at 7 bases. The V gene end was trimmed by 5 bases and the J gene end by 4 bases; junction bases not matched to a gene: 5. Per germline, CDR1 MDHEN and CDR2 SYDVKM. The CDR3 runs 13 residues.

This chain links TRBV27 with TRBJ1-4; D call uncertain. The CDR3 extends over 17 amino acids. Trimming removed 4 bases from V and 9 bases from J, with 24 bases in between. Germline CDR1 reads MNHEY; CDR2 reads SMNVEV (reference sequence). CDR3 nucleotide sequence: TGTGCCAGCAGTTCCGTTGGGGTAGGCGCGCTGGAGCAAAAACTGTTTTTT. Its protein product is CASSSVGVGALEQKLFF.

This rearrangement joins TRBV5-6 to TRBJ2-1, with D perhaps being TRBD1 or TRBD2 (5 bases each). The CDR3 is 16 amino acids. Germline-derived CDR1 and CDR2 are SGHDT and YYEEEE. With 4 bases removed from V and 5 bases from J, the gap between germline ends came to 19 bases. The CDR3 region is CASSPIEGPTDNEQFF. In DNA form, the CDR3 reads TGTGCCAGCAGCCCGATTGAGGGACCGACGGACAATGAGCAGTTCTTC.

This clonotype was recorded only once. The chain is built from TRBV4-1 and TRBJ2-3, with 8 bases that match TRBD1. This CDR3 region has 17 residues. V was pared by 0 bases and J by 4 bases, with 9 bases of the junction left unmatched. The germline CDR1 and CDR2 sequences are MGHRA and YSYEKL. The CDR3 is CASSQDRAGGTADTQYF. CDR3 nucleotides: TGCGCCAGCAGCCAAGATAGGGCAGGGGGCACCGCAGATACGCAGTATTTT.

In this sample, this clonotype turned up a few times. This chain connects TRBV6-5 to TRBJ2-1; TRBD2 aligns across 9 bases. CDR1 MNHEY and CDR2 SVGAGI come from the germline V gene. CDR3 length: 16 residues. J lost 5 bases, V lost 3 bases, and 8 bases had no gene match. The CDR3 reads CASSYALAGNHNEQFF. CDR3 nucleotides: TGTGCCAGCAGTTATGCCCTAGCGGGAAACCACAATGAGCAGTTCTTC.

This chain links TRBV3-1 with TRBJ2-1; D is possibly TRBD2 (6 bases). CDR1 and CDR2 from the germline V gene are LGHDT and YNNKEL (reference sequence). This CDR3 has 17 amino acids. V gave up 4 bases and J gave up 2 bases, with 18 bases separating them. The CDR3 region has the DNA TGTGCCAGCAGCCCAGGGACTTCGTTGGGCCCCTACAATGAGCAGTTCTTC. Translating it yields CASSPGTSLGPYNEQFF.

The rearrangement links TRBV5-6 to TRBJ2-3, with 9 bases aligning to TRBD2. The CDR3 consists of 16 residues. The V segment lost 2 bases and the J segment 4 bases; nucleotides outside the gene matches: 8. From germline, CDR1 is SGHDT and CDR2 YYEEEE. The CDR3 reads CASSFTGTSSADTQYF. The CDR3 bases are TGTGCCAGCAGCTTTACCGGGACTAGCTCCGCAGATACGCAGTATTTT.

The chain has TRBV7-9 and TRBJ2-5; 8 positions agree with TRBD2. CDR1 SEHNR and CDR2 FQNEAQ come from the germline V gene (reference sequence). The CDR3 sequence is 16 residues long. V shed 1 base, J shed 0 bases, and the junction held 4 bases outside the gene matches. In DNA form, the CDR3 reads TGTGCCAGCAGCTTAGATCGGGGGGGATACCAAGAGACCCAGTACTTC. Encoded protein: CASSLDRGGYQETQYF.

The V and J genes are TRBV28 and TRBJ2-7; the match to TRBD1 covers 8 bases. V was pared by 4 bases and J by 3 bases, with 5 bases of the junction left unmatched. The germline V gene encodes CDR1 MDHEN and CDR2 SYDVKM. This CDR3 spans 14 amino acids. CDR3 sequence (DNA): TGTGCCAGCAGTTCCGGGACAGGACTCTACGAGCAGTACTTC. It translates to CASSSGTGLYEQYF. The full variable domain, rest sourced from reference TRBV28 and TRBJ2-7, is DVKVTQSSRYLVKRTGEKVFLECVQDMDHENMFWYRQDPGLGLRLIYFSYDVKMKEKGDIPEGYSVSREKKERFSLILESASTNQTSMYLCASSSGTGLYEQYFGPGTRLTVT.

This clonotype was recorded a few times. J is TRBJ2-7 and V is TRBV29-1, with D possibly being TRBD1 (6 bases). V gave up 3 bases and J gave up 2 bases, with 11 bases separating them. Germline lookup yields CDR1 SQVTM and CDR2 ANQGSEA. This CDR3 spans 13 amino acids. The CDR3 DNA is TGCAGCGTTGAGAAGGGGGACACCTACGAGCAGTACTTC. Its protein is CSVEKGDTYEQYF.

V gene TRBV10-3 combines with J gene TRBJ2-1; D not certain. CDR3 length: 15 amino acids. V was cut by 0 bases and J by 6 bases, with 12 bases left in between. Germline V gene lookup returns CDR1 ENHRY and CDR2 SYGVKD. For the CDR3, the DNA is TGTGCCATCAGTGAGTCGATGCCCGAAATCAATGAGCAGTTCTTC. It codes for CAISESMPEINEQFF.